Shown below are 6 T cell receptor beta chains from a single sample sequenced in a study of shared clonotypes between healthy human individuals. The assay was immunoSEQ multiplex PCR, and TCRdb's table has in-frame clones only and misses some. The repertoire has roughly 1,800,000 clones, approximately 95% of them found once; the top ten carry 1.2%. Naivety among CD8 cells was defined by CD45RO negativity and positive CCR7 selection, thereby excluding terminally differentiated effector memory CD45RA+ cells. Sequenced input: naive CD8+ T cells sorted from blood. These receptor sequences come from a man aged 18 to 29 in good health.

This chain uses TRBV6-6 with TRBJ2-7, with unresolved D. V lost 6 bases to trimming and J lost 2 bases, with 11 bases between them. The CDR3 extends over 13 amino acids. Germline CDR1 is MNHNY and CDR2 is SVGAGI (reference sequence). The CDR3 sequence is CASSPTLTYEQYF. The CDR3 nucleotides read TGTGCCAGCAGCCCGACACTTACCTACGAGCAGTACTTC.

In regard to this clone: Other nucleotide sequences in the sample specify the same CDR3. The J gene is TRBJ2-1, the V gene TRBV27; tentatively, D is TRBD2 (6 bases). The CDR3 is 16 amino acids. Germline CDR1 is MNHEY and CDR2 is SMNVEV (reference sequence). Trimming pared 0 bases from V and 6 bases from J, leaving 15 bases between. The CDR3 reads CASSLSAGEKLNEQFF. For the CDR3, the DNA is TGTGCCAGCAGTTTATCAGCGGGTGAAAAACTCAATGAGCAGTTCTTC.

The rearrangement uses TRBV6-5 and TRBJ2-7, with D possibly being TRBD2 (5 bases). The germline CDR1 and CDR2 sequences are MNHEY and SVGAGI. Trimming removed 4 bases at V and 3 bases at J, with 10 bases between. The CDR3 has 13 amino acids. The CDR3: CASSSRGGYEQYF. CDR3 coding DNA: TGTGCCAGCAGTTCCCGAGGAGGCTACGAGCAGTACTTC.

The chain uses TRBV19 and TRBJ1-1; D is undetermined. V was trimmed by 0 bases and J by 6 bases, leaving 11 bases between them. The germline V gene encodes CDR1 LNHDA and CDR2 SQIVND (reference sequence). This CDR3 is 14 amino acids long. The CDR3 bases are TGTGCCAGTAGTATAGACAACGAGGTCCCTGAAGCTTTCTTT. It yields the protein CASSIDNEVPEAFF.

The rearrangement joins TRBV6-6 to TRBJ2-3, with TRBD1 matching 8 bases. The germline gives CDR1 MNHNY, CDR2 SVGAGI (reference sequence). With V trimmed by 2 bases and J by 1 base, 5 bases remained unmatched. This CDR3 contains 16 residues. CDR3 DNA sequence: TGTGCCAGCAGTTACGCGGCAGGGGGCCGCACAGATACGCAGTATTTT. Translated, it gives CASSYAAGGRTDTQYF.

The CDR3 DNA reads as TGTGCCAGCAGTTACTCGGCGGGCCCGGTCTCCTACGAGCAGTACTTC. It specifies CASSYSAGPVSYEQYF. The V call is TRBV6-6, the J call TRBJ2-7; a possible D gene is TRBD2 (5 bases). The CDR3 spans 16 residues. The V gene lost 0 bases and the J gene lost 0 bases, with 12 bases spanning the gap. CDR1 is MNHNY and CDR2 is SVGAGI in the germline V gene (reference sequence).